This T cell receptor beta chain was sequenced during a study of T cells in Graves' hyperthyroidism and ophthalmopathy. As concerns this clonotype: A clone one base away is much larger, so this may be a read error.

Per the germline V gene, CDR1 is SGDLS and CDR2 is YYNGEE. With 0 bases clipped from V and 4 bases from J, the junction kept 4 bases outside the gene matches. This CDR3 has 15 residues. Using RNA transcripts as the source, TCR beta CDR3 regions were amplified. Initially, a first-round RT-PCR of the TCR CDR3 employed the HTBI primer set. TCRdb redid the calling of the multiplex PCR reads with MiXCR, one entry per CDR3 protein. The repertoire holds hundreds of thousands of distinct CDR3 sequences, with 14% to 15% as singletons. Sequencing was done on a sample of blood. The V and J genes are TRBV9 and TRBJ1-2; 9 bases agree with TRBD1. The source is a man aged 18-30 years with Graves' ophthalmopathy. This chain's CDR3 is CASSVAGQGIYGYTF. The CDR3 nucleotides are TGTGCCAGCAGCGTAGCGGGACAGGGCATCTATGGCTACACCTTC.